A selection of T cell receptor beta chains follows, all from one sample in a study of shared clonotypes between healthy human individuals. Libraries were prepared by immunoSEQ multiplex PCR; TCRdb keeps only in-frame clonotypes and omits some of them. The sample contains 2 million to 2.5 million clones, 95% of which appear only once. The sample taken for sequencing was naive CD4+ T cells sorted from blood. Receptors originate from a man between 18 and 35 years old in good health. CDR3s include the opening cysteine and the closing phenylalanine or tryptophan. D genes are given only for firm matches. Expanded clones are given a class, and other clones once, few, many or no size at all.

v_call	clone_size	d_call	j_call	cdr3_length	cdr3_nt	cdr3_aa
TRBV5-1	-	-	TRBJ1-5	15	TGCGCCAGCAGCTTAAGTTCGTCGAACAATCAGCCCCAGCATTTT	CASSLSSSNNQPQHF
TRBV9	-	-	TRBJ2-3	15	TGTGCCAGCAGCCCGAGGCCCACCAGCACAGATACGCAGTATTTT	CASSPRPTSTDTQYF
TRBV7-2	once	TRBD1	TRBJ1-1	14	TGTGCCAGCAGCTTGCAGGGGGCGAACACTGAAGCTTTCTTT	CASSLQGANTEAFF
TRBV30	-	-	TRBJ2-7	12	TGTGCCTGGAGTGCACCAACCTACGAGCAGTACTTC	CAWSAPTYEQYF
TRBV9	-	-	TRBJ2-7	11	TGTGCCAGCAGCGTAGGGGTTGGGCAGTACTTC	CASSVGVGQYF
TRBV6-1	-	TRBD1	TRBJ1-6	15	TGTGCCAGCAGTGTTTGGGACAGGGCCAATTCACCCCTCCACTTT	CASSVWDRANSPLHF
TRBV2	-	-	TRBJ1-2	15	TGTGCCAGCAGTGAATTTGTTGTCGGCATCTCTGGCTACACCTTC	CASSEFVVGISGYTF
TRBV7-2	-	-	TRBJ1-4	15	TGTGCCAGCAGCTTAACAGGGCAGTTTAATGAAAAACTGTTTTTT	CASSLTGQFNEKLFF
TRBV4-3	-	TRBD1	TRBJ1-5	15	TGCGCCAGCAGCCAAAATACAGGGGTTGATCAGCCCCAGCATTTT	CASSQNTGVDQPQHF
TRBV5-1	-	-	TRBJ2-1	15	TGCGCCAGCAGCACGGGACCTGGATCCCACAATGAGCAGTTCTTC	CASSTGPGSHNEQFF
TRBV11-1	-	-	TRBJ2-3	13	TGTGCCAGCCGGGCCAACCCCGGAGATACGCAGTATTTT	CASRANPGDTQYF
TRBV27	once	TRBD1	TRBJ2-5	16	TGTGCCAGCAGTTTCGGGGCCGCAGGGGGAATGCCGACCCAGTACTTC	CASSFGAAGGMPTQYF
TRBV6-5	-	-	TRBJ1-1	15	TGTGCCAGCAGTCGGCTGGCAAAAAGAAACACTGAAGCTTTCTTT	CASSRLAKRNTEAFF
TRBV7-9	-	-	TRBJ1-2	14	TGTGCCAGCACAGAAACTAACAGGGCCTATGGCTACACCTTC	CASTETNRAYGYTF
TRBV9	few	TRBD2	TRBJ2-2	15	TGTGCCAGCAGCGCTAGGCGGGGGGGCACCGGGGAGCTGTTTTTT	CASSARRGGTGELFF
TRBV6-5	-	-	TRBJ1-1	12	TGTGCCAGCAGCAGAAGCGGGATTGAAGCTTTCTTT	CASSRSGIEAFF
TRBV7-9	-	-	TRBJ2-2	17	TGTGCCAGCAGCTTTTCCCCCGGGACAATGAACACCGGGGAGCTGTTTTTT	CASSFSPGTMNTGELFF
TRBV27	-	-	TRBJ1-4	17	TGTGCCAGCAAGGCTATGGGCAGCCCAGCAACTAATGAAAAACTGTTTTTT	CASKAMGSPATNEKLFF
TRBV5-4	-	-	TRBJ1-5	13	TGTGCCAGCAGCCAAGACAGCAATCAGCCCCAGCATTTT	CASSQDSNQPQHF
TRBV6-6	-	-	TRBJ1-4	15	TGTGCCAGCCGCGAACCTGGACAGTGGTCTGAAAAACTGTTTTTT	CASREPGQWSEKLFF
TRBV7-8	-	TRBD2	TRBJ2-7	14	TGTGCCAGCAGCCCGCCCGGGGGGTGGTACGAGCAGTACTTC	CASSPPGGWYEQYF
TRBV6-1	-	-	TRBJ1-6	17	TGTGCCAGCAGTGAACAGGGTGGAAGCTCCTATAATTCACCCCTCCACTTT	CASSEQGGSSYNSPLHF
TRBV2	-	-	TRBJ2-5	12	TGTGCCAGCAGTGTCGTCAGCGAGACCCAGTACTTC	CASSVVSETQYF
TRBV2	-	-	TRBJ1-6	18	TGTGCCAGCAGCGAATCGACCGGACTGCCGGGCTCAGTCGCCACCCTCCACTTT	CASSESTGLPGSVATLHF
TRBV6-5	-	TRBD1	TRBJ2-1	14	TGTGCCAGCAGTTTTCCGGGACAGGGGCATGAGCAGTTCTTC	CASSFPGQGHEQFF
TRBV6-6	-	-	TRBJ1-1	13	TGTGCCAGCACCCTGGACCCGAACACTGAAGCTTTCTTT	CASTLDPNTEAFF
TRBV10-2	-	-	TRBJ1-1	14	TGCGCCAGCAGGTTGGAGGGGAAGAACACTGAAGCTTTCTTT	CASRLEGKNTEAFF
TRBV9	-	-	TRBJ1-6	16	TGTGCCAGCAGTGTAGGGCAGGGAGCCAATAATTCACCCCTCCACTTT	CASSVGQGANNSPLHF
TRBV6-5	-	-	TRBJ1-2	12	TGTGCCAGCAGGGGTCCTAACTATGGCTACACCTTC	CASRGPNYGYTF
TRBV5-4	-	-	TRBJ2-6	15	TGTGCCAGCAGCCATAGCAGCTCTGGGGCCAACGTCCTGACTTTC	CASSHSSSGANVLTF
TRBV28	-	-	TRBJ2-2	15	TGTGCCAGCAGTTTACCCGTTTTGGGTGCCGGGGAGCTGTTTTTT	CASSLPVLGAGELFF
TRBV5-8	-	-	TRBJ1-3	19	TGTGCCAGCATCCCACCTGGGCGCAAGGCCGTCGCAAGTGGGGGCACCATATATTTT	CASIPPGRKAVASGGTIYF
TRBV12-5	-	-	TRBJ2-5	14	TGTGCTAGTGGTTTGAGGCGGGACCAAGAGACCCAGTACTTC	CASGLRRDQETQYF
TRBV2	-	-	TRBJ1-1	13	TGTGCCAGCATCGGAGAGGTGAACACTGAAGCTTTCTTT	CASIGEVNTEAFF
TRBV19	-	-	TRBJ2-4	13	TGTGCCAGTAGTGAGGGCCTAGGGGACATTCAGTACTTC	CASSEGLGDIQYF
TRBV28	-	-	TRBJ2-3	13	TGTGCCAGCAGTCGCAGGGGACCAGATACGCAGTATTTT	CASSRRGPDTQYF
TRBV28	-	-	TRBJ1-6	16	TGTGCCAGCAGTTTATACGCAGAGAGCTATAATTCACCCCTCCACTTT	CASSLYAESYNSPLHF
TRBV5-6	-	-	TRBJ1-2	12	TGTGCCAGCAGCCCACAGGGCTATGGCTACACCTTC	CASSPQGYGYTF
TRBV7-2	-	TRBD2	TRBJ2-1	14	TGTGCCAGCAGCTTTAGCGGGAGGGCCCGTGAGCAGTTCTTC	CASSFSGRAREQFF
TRBV6-5	-	-	TRBJ2-7	16	TGTGCCAGCAGTTACCCTTCCTCCCCCGGGGGCGCTCCCTTGTACTTC	CASSYPSSPGGAPLYF
TRBV2	-	TRBD1	TRBJ1-1	16	TGTGCCAGCAGTAGTCCCGGGACAGGGCGGAACACTGAAGCTTTCTTT	CASSSPGTGRNTEAFF
TRBV6-1	-	-	TRBJ2-1	15	TGTACAGGGGGGGGTGAGCGGGACATCACCAATGAGCAGTTCTTC	CTGGGERDITNEQFF
TRBV2	-	-	TRBJ1-5	14	TGTGCCAGCAGTGGGCAGTTAAACAATCAGCCCCAGCATTTT	CASSGQLNNQPQHF
TRBV6-4	-	-	TRBJ1-2	12	TGTGCCAGCAGTGACAGGGGCTATGGCTACACCTTC	CASSDRGYGYTF